The clone carrying this TCR beta chain was counted a few times. What it binds is unknown. cDNA reverse transcribed from extracted RNA served as the sequencing template. The protocol was immunoSEQ multiplex PCR, while the TCRdb copy is restricted to in-frame clones and leaves out a portion. This table has about 260,000 clones, 60% appearing once. Regarding treatment: oral pan-JAK inhibitor, 5-10 mg twice daily. The V end was cut by 0 bases, the J end by 0 bases, with 4 bases between. Germline loops: CDR1 SGHRS, CDR2 YFSETQ. The CDR3 runs 15 residues. The sample comes from a study of CD8+ T cells in alopecia areata. Study-level findings and limits: Scalp lesions, especially in alopecia totalis/universalis, had higher clonality than normal scalp.

V and J are TRBV5-1 and TRBJ2-6, with D uncertain. The sequenced sample was CD4+ T cells sorted from blood, obtained at week 52, from a patient treated with tofacitinib. The sequence was collected from a human donor with alopecia areata. DNA of the CDR3: TGCGCCAGCAGCTTGGTTGTCTCTGGGGCCAACGTCCTGACTTTC. This translates into CASSLVVSGANVLTF.